This is a list of T cell receptor beta chains from one sample in a study of identical twins. In TCRdb, the 5' RACE reads were re-called with MiXCR into one record per CDR3 protein. The repertoire holds around 300,000 distinct CDR3 sequences, less than 9% seen once, with 2.1% in the top ten. The same data also went into a second study, on yellow fever vaccine responses in identical twins.

Sequencing was done on a sample of memory (CD45RO+) T cells sorted from blood. The source is a woman younger than 35 in good health. The CDR3 runs from the conserved cysteine through the conserved F or W. Fields, in order: CDR3 protein, J gene, V gene, clone size. For some rows the clone size is stated as once, few or many, or as a class when expanded; others skip it.

CDR3 protein: CASSQDPHSPLHF
J gene: TRBJ1-6
V gene: TRBV4-1
clone size: few

CDR3 protein: CSARLAAGYEQYF
J gene: TRBJ2-7
V gene: TRBV20-1
clone size: many

CDR3 protein: CASSLLVGELHEQFF
J gene: TRBJ2-1
V gene: TRBV5-6
clone size: -

CDR3 protein: CASSRTSGDTQYF
J gene: TRBJ2-3
V gene: TRBV7-2
clone size: many

CDR3 protein: CASSRNSPLHF
J gene: TRBJ1-6
V gene: TRBV6-1
clone size: many

CDR3 protein: CASSFLGAGNTGELFF
J gene: TRBJ2-2
V gene: TRBV28
clone size: -

CDR3 protein: CASSVALGNTIYF
J gene: TRBJ1-3
V gene: TRBV7-2
clone size: many

CDR3 protein: CSARVTGFPNTGELFF
J gene: TRBJ2-2
V gene: TRBV20-1
clone size: -

CDR3 protein: CASSDGVAAVEDTQYF
J gene: TRBJ2-3
V gene: TRBV10-1
clone size: -

CDR3 protein: CASSQPGGTAELFF
J gene: TRBJ2-2
V gene: TRBV4-1
clone size: -

CDR3 protein: CASVPGQGAGGHIQYF
J gene: TRBJ2-4
V gene: TRBV2
clone size: many

CDR3 protein: CATSGLEAQYF
J gene: TRBJ2-3
V gene: TRBV15
clone size: many

CDR3 protein: CSAGTGGSYEQYF
J gene: TRBJ2-7
V gene: TRBV20-1
clone size: many

CDR3 protein: CASKPDSLYGYTF
J gene: TRBJ1-2
V gene: TRBV12-3/TRBV12-4
clone size: few

CDR3 protein: CASSRRDHNEQFF
J gene: TRBJ2-1
V gene: TRBV7-2
clone size: few

CDR3 protein: CASSYWGLAENTGELFF
J gene: TRBJ2-2
V gene: TRBV6-2/TRBV6-3
clone size: many

CDR3 protein: CASSLGETGLTQHF
J gene: TRBJ1-5
V gene: TRBV12-3/TRBV12-4
clone size: -

CDR3 protein: CASSVGLALTDTQYF
J gene: TRBJ2-3
V gene: TRBV9
clone size: few

CDR3 protein: CSARGDREYEQYF
J gene: TRBJ2-7
V gene: TRBV20-1
clone size: -

CDR3 protein: CASSFSGQGTYNEQFF
J gene: TRBJ2-1
V gene: TRBV28
clone size: few

CDR3 protein: CASSEVDGQTQYF
J gene: TRBJ2-5
V gene: TRBV6-1
clone size: -

CDR3 protein: CASSLVEPQETQYF
J gene: TRBJ2-5
V gene: TRBV5-1
clone size: many

CDR3 protein: CASSSRTGKSTDTQYF
J gene: TRBJ2-3
V gene: TRBV5-1
clone size: -

CDR3 protein: CASSQGRTLAFNEQFF
J gene: TRBJ2-1
V gene: TRBV14
clone size: -

CDR3 protein: CASSRPEGNTIYF
J gene: TRBJ1-3
V gene: TRBV6-1
clone size: few

CDR3 protein: CSAREYPTYEQYF
J gene: TRBJ2-7
V gene: TRBV20-1
clone size: -

CDR3 protein: CSANPVTGTTSYNEQFF
J gene: TRBJ2-1
V gene: TRBV20-1
clone size: few

CDR3 protein: CASRILGMNTEAFF
J gene: TRBJ1-1
V gene: TRBV6-5
clone size: many

CDR3 protein: CASIDKMGREGSEQFF
J gene: TRBJ2-1
V gene: TRBV28
clone size: -

CDR3 protein: CASSPPGVRTKETQYF
J gene: TRBJ2-5
V gene: TRBV18
clone size: few

CDR3 protein: CASSPLPAIAGENTGELFF
J gene: TRBJ2-2
V gene: TRBV18
clone size: -

CDR3 protein: CASSIDNEQFF
J gene: TRBJ2-1
V gene: TRBV3-1
clone size: -

CDR3 protein: CASSLSGTAGNTIYF
J gene: TRBJ1-3
V gene: TRBV9
clone size: few

CDR3 protein: CASSEYSRGSDNEQFF
J gene: TRBJ2-1
V gene: TRBV25-1
clone size: few

CDR3 protein: CASSLGGGYEKLFF
J gene: TRBJ1-4
V gene: TRBV28
clone size: few

CDR3 protein: CASSALGWGTGELFF
J gene: TRBJ2-2
V gene: TRBV2
clone size: -

CDR3 protein: CASRRQKNSSGNTIYF
J gene: TRBJ1-3
V gene: TRBV6-1
clone size: -

CDR3 protein: CASSFSGKYNEQFF
J gene: TRBJ2-1
V gene: TRBV12-3/TRBV12-4
clone size: many

CDR3 protein: CASSRDRVSGTEAFF
J gene: TRBJ1-1
V gene: TRBV6-1
clone size: many